Presented here are 21 T cell receptor beta chains from one specimen sequenced in a study of T cells in Graves' hyperthyroidism and ophthalmopathy. Using RNA transcripts as the source, TCR beta CDR3 regions were amplified. The HTBI primer set drove a first-round RT-PCR of the TCR CDR3. Each CDR3 protein is one row after TCRdb ran MiXCR on the multiplex PCR reads. Here the sample spans 450,000 to 600,000 distinct CDR3 sequences, about 20% being singletons. The sample comprised blood. These receptors originate from a man aged 35-49 years with Graves' ophthalmopathy.

The V and J genes are TRBV30 and TRBJ1-6; perhaps TRBD1 as D (5 bases). The CDR3 extends over 13 amino acids. Germline lookup yields CDR1 GTSNPN and CDR2 SVGIG (reference sequence). Trimming cost V 4 bases and J 9 bases, with 13 bases left between them. CDR3 residues: CAWTEGRISPLHF. CDR3 DNA: TGTGCCTGGACGGAGGGGAGGATTTCACCCCTCCACTTT.

This rearrangement joins TRBV6-1 to TRBJ1-2; 7 bases fit TRBD1. Per the germline V gene, CDR1 is MNHNS and CDR2 is SASEGT. The CDR3 has 14 amino acids. V gave up 3 bases and J gave up 3 bases; unmatched junction bases: 4. This CDR3 is CASSDTGAYYGYTF. CDR3 DNA sequence: TGTGCCAGCAGTGATACAGGGGCGTACTATGGCTACACCTTC.

This clonotype was detected many times. V is TRBV11-2 and J is TRBJ2-6; D gene uncertain. CDR1 and CDR2 from the germline V gene are SGHAT and FQNNGV. With 8 bases removed from V and 0 bases from J, the gap between germline ends came to 8 bases. This CDR3 spans 14 amino acids. The CDR3 DNA reads TGTGCCAGCGCCCCCACCTCTGGGGCCAACGTCCTGACTTTC. Protein: CASAPTSGANVLTF.

The chain combines TRBV6-5 with TRBJ2-4; 7 bases are shared with TRBD2. The CDR3 is 14 amino acids. Germline CDR1 reads MNHEY; CDR2 reads SVGAGI. Losses at the gene ends were 7 bases for V and 1 base for J; bases not matched to a gene: 4. The CDR3 nucleotides read TGTGCCAGCACCTTACTAGCGGCCAAAAACATTCAGTACTTC. This sequence encodes CASTLLAAKNIQYF.

This clonotype was seen repeatedly, ten times or more. The chain employs TRBV6-1 and TRBJ1-4; D is ambiguous. CDR1 MNHNS and CDR2 SASEGT come from the germline V gene. Trimming removed 1 base from V and 8 bases from J, with 8 bases in between. The CDR3 runs to 13 residues. The CDR3 DNA sequence: TGTGCCAGCAGTGAAGGGGGTTTGGAAAAACTGTTTTTT. Encoded protein: CASSEGGLEKLFF.

The table lists this clonotype with a few counts. This rearrangement joins TRBV10-3 to TRBJ2-2, with a tentative D call TRBD2 (5 bases). V lost 0 bases and J 0 bases, leaving 11 bases between the germline ends. CDR3 size: 17 residues. CDR1 and CDR2 (germline): ENHRY, SYGVKD. The chain's CDR3 is CAISESSPGTNTGELFF. The CDR3 DNA is TGTGCCATCAGTGAGTCCTCCCCCGGGACGAACACCGGGGAGCTGTTTTTT.

The chain couples TRBV20-1 to TRBJ1-1; D uncertain. The CDR3 length is 12 residues. Trimming shortened V by 0 bases and J by 10 bases, and 12 bases separated the two germline ends. CDR1 and CDR2 from the germline V gene are DFQATT and SNEGSKA (reference sequence). The CDR3 bases are TGCAGTGCTAGAGATTGGGGAGTTGGAGCTTTCTTT. Residues: CSARDWGVGAFF.

V usage is TRBV30 and J usage is TRBJ2-1; D uncertain. The V end lost 2 bases, the J end lost 5 bases, and 10 bases lay between the germline ends. This CDR3 spans 13 amino acids. Per germline, CDR1 GTSNPN and CDR2 SVGIG (reference sequence). The CDR3 nucleotides are TGTGCCTGGAGTCGAGGCGGTGACAATGAGCAGTTCTTC. The encoded protein is CAWSRGGDNEQFF.

This clonotype was picked up a small number of times. This chain uses TRBV28 with TRBJ1-2, with 8 bases fitting TRBD1. The CDR3 loop spans 15 amino acids. V gave up 6 bases and J gave up 5 bases; unmatched junction bases: 11. Germline V gene sequence: CDR1 MDHEN, CDR2 SYDVKM. The CDR3 sequence: CASSPQDRETYGYTF. As DNA, the CDR3 is TGTGCCAGCAGCCCCCAGGACAGGGAGACATATGGCTACACCTTC.

This clonotype was seen more than once but under ten times. The J gene is TRBJ1-3, the V gene TRBV20-1, with D unclear. V was pared by 4 bases and J by 4 bases, with 11 bases between. CDR3 length equals 13 residues. Germline V lookup: CDR1 DFQATT, CDR2 SNEGSKA (reference sequence). CDR3 DNA sequence: TGCAGTGCTACCCCCCCCCGGGGAAACACCATATATTTT. It specifies CSATPPRGNTIYF.

This clonotype is a singleton in its sample. This chain joins TRBV10-3 and TRBJ2-3; 7 positions agree with TRBD2. From germline, CDR1 is ENHRY and CDR2 SYGVKD. This CDR3 has 13 residues. CDR3 sequence: CTASGTFTDTQYF. CDR3 sequence (DNA): TGTACCGCCAGCGGGACTTTCACAGATACGCAGTATTTT.

This clonotype was seen at least ten times. The chain recombines TRBV2 with TRBJ2-1, with D hard to call. CDR3 size: 16 residues. V was trimmed by 10 bases and J by 0 bases, leaving 19 bases between them. Per germline, CDR1 SNHLY and CDR2 FYNNEI. CDR3 nucleotides: TGTGCCATACCCGGCAGCAACCTTAGCTCCTACAATGAGCAGTTCTTC. It is translated as CAIPGSNLSSYNEQFF.

This clonotype occurred many times. V is TRBV20-1 and J is TRBJ2-3; a weak D match, TRBD1 (5 bases). This CDR3 region has 14 residues. Germline V gives CDR1 DFQATT, CDR2 SNEGSKA (reference sequence). Trimming shortened V by 3 bases and J by 4 bases, and 14 bases separated the two germline ends. CDR3 residues: CSASSSQGPDTQYF. The CDR3 coding sequence is TGCAGTGCTAGTAGCTCGCAGGGCCCAGATACGCAGTATTTT.

This clonotype has ten or more counts. The chain couples TRBV6-2 or TRBV6-3 to TRBJ2-5, with 9 bases identical to TRBD2. The J segment lost 4 bases and the V segment lost 5 bases, leaving 8 bases of the junction unmatched. Germline V CDR1 and CDR2: MNHEY, SVGEGT. This CDR3 is built from 15 residues. The CDR3 sequence: CASSPLAGIPETQYF. As DNA, the CDR3 is TGTGCCAGCAGTCCCCTAGCGGGGATACCAGAGACCCAGTACTTC.

The count of this clonotype is one. This could be a read error, since a much larger clone is one nucleotide away. The chain links TRBV5-1 to TRBJ1-1, with no clear D. The germline V and J ends were trimmed by 5 bases and 1 base, with 18 bases remaining between them. Germline V gene data show CDR1 as SGHRS and CDR2 as YFSETQ. The CDR3 has 16 amino acids. The DNA for the CDR3 is TGCGCCAGCAGTCCCGCCGGAGGGCGCCCGAACACTGAAGCTTTCTTT. It is translated as CASSPAGGRPNTEAFF.

This sequence joins TRBV2 and TRBJ1-3; D ambiguous. Trimming shortened V by 9 bases and J by 1 base, and 13 bases separated the two germline ends. The V gene's germline CDR1 is SNHLY and CDR2 FYNNEI. The CDR3 runs 14 residues. The CDR3 nucleotides are TGTGCCAGTCGGACGGACCTTTCTGGAAACACCATATATTTT. It yields the protein CASRTDLSGNTIYF.

The V call is TRBV4-3, the J call TRBJ2-3; TRBD2 agrees at 11 bases. The length of the CDR3 is 16 residues. With V trimmed by 0 bases and J by 6 bases, 5 bases remained unmatched. Germline CDR1 reads LGHNA; CDR2 reads YSLEER. This chain's CDR3 is CASSQDSGRAGDTQYF. As DNA, the CDR3 is TGCGCCAGCAGCCAAGATAGCGGGAGGGCCGGGGATACGCAGTATTTT.

The J gene is TRBJ1-1, the V gene TRBV6-1, with 9 bases that match TRBD1. Trimming took 5 bases from V and 8 from J; bases not matched to a gene: 9. The V gene's germline CDR1 is MNHNS and CDR2 SASEGT. The CDR3 sequence is 14 residues long. The CDR3 region has the DNA TGTGCCAGCAGTTCTGGGCCCGGGACAGGGGAAGCTTTCTTT. Translating it yields CASSSGPGTGEAFF.

This chain uses TRBV7-6 with TRBJ1-2, with TRBD1 matching over 7 bases. The CDR3 spans 19 residues. V lost 7 bases, J lost 2 bases, and 22 bases stayed unmatched. The germline V gene has CDR1 SGHVS and CDR2 FNYEAQ. CDR3 sequence: CASTKWVRGPGVGNYGYTF. In nucleotides, the CDR3 is TGTGCCAGCACCAAGTGGGTAAGGGGGCCCGGTGTCGGAAACTATGGCTACACCTTC.

This chain joins TRBV7-9 and TRBJ1-1, with no clear D. The CDR3 is made up of 15 amino acids. V was cut by 3 bases and J by 1 base, with 12 bases left in between. The germline V gene has CDR1 SEHNR and CDR2 FQNEAQ (reference sequence). This CDR3 reads CASSLLEMGNTEAFF. For the CDR3, the DNA is TGTGCCAGCAGCTTGTTGGAGATGGGGAACACTGAAGCTTTCTTT.

The chain combines TRBV7-9 with TRBJ2-5; 7 nucleotides align to TRBD1. Per germline, CDR1 SEHNR and CDR2 FQNEAQ (reference sequence). The CDR3 spans 13 residues. V lost 4 bases to trimming and J lost 8 bases; unmatched junction nucleotides: 7. The DNA of the CDR3 is TGTGCCAGCAGCTCAACGGACAGGTCCACCCAGTACTTC. This encodes CASSSTDRSTQYF.